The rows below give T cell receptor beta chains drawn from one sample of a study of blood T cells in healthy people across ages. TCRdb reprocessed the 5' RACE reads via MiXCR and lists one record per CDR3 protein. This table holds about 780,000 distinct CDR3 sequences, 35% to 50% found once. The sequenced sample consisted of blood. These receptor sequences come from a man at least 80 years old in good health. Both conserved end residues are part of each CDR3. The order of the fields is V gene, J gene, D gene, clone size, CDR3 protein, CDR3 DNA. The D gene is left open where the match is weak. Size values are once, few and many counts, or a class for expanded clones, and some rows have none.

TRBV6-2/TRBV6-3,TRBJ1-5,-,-,CASSYGGGRQPQHF,TGTGCCAGCAGTTACGGGGGGGGACGCCAGCCCCAGCATTTT
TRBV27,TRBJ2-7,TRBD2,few,CASSLTSGYTYEQYF,TGTGCCAGCAGTTTGACTAGCGGCTATACCTACGAGCAGTACTTC
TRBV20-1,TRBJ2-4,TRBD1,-,CSAVDGTGAQLAKNIQYF,TGCAGTGCCGTCGATGGGACAGGAGCCCAACTAGCCAAAAACATTCAGTACTTC
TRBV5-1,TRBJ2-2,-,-,CASSPGLILGTGELFF,TGCGCCAGCAGCCCGGGACTGATTCTGGGCACCGGGGAGCTGTTTTTT
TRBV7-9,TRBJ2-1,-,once,CASSLGINYEQFF,TGTGCCAGCAGCTTGGGGATCAACTACGAGCAGTTCTTC
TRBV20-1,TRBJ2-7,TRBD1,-,CSPQGGTGGYEQYF,TGCAGTCCACAAGGAGGGACAGGCGGCTACGAGCAGTACTTC
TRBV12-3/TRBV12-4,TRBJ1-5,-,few,CASSFREDQPQHF,TGTGCCAGCAGTTTCCGGGAGGATCAGCCCCAGCATTTT
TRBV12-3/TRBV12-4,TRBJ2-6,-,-,CASSFSPRGGANVLTF,TGTGCCAGCAGTTTTAGCCCGAGGGGTGGGGCCAACGTCCTGACTTTC
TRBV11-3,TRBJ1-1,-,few,CASSYWGRGTEAFF,TGTGCCAGCAGTTATTGGGGGAGAGGCACTGAAGCTTTCTTT
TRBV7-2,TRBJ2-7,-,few,CASSPRRQAAYEQYF,TGTGCCAGCAGCCCACGGCGACAGGCGGCCTACGAGCAGTACTTC
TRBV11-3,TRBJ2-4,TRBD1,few,CASSLEGTGGFKNIQYF,TGTGCCAGCAGCTTAGAAGGGACAGGGGGGTTCAAAAACATTCAGTACTTC
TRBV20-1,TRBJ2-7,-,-,CSASRAVGYNEQYF,TGCAGTGCTAGCCGAGCGGTGGGTTACAATGAGCAGTACTTC
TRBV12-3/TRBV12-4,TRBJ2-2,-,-,CASSPGSLGIGTGELFF,TGTGCCAGCAGTCCCGGCTCTTTGGGAATTGGGACCGGGGAGCTGTTTTTT
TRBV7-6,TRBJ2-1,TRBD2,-,CASSPPRGASYNEQFF,TGTGCCAGCAGCCCACCGCGGGGGGCCTCCTACAATGAGCAGTTCTTC
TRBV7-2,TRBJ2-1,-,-,CASSFWGGSPANEQFF,TGTGCCAGCAGCTTTTGGGGGGGCTCCCCAGCCAATGAGCAGTTCTTC
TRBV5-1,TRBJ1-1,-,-,CASSFTGAASNTEAFF,TGCGCCAGCAGCTTTACCGGGGCGGCCTCTAACACTGAAGCTTTCTTT